Described below is a single T cell receptor beta chain sequence and its context. This specimen includes other DNA sequences encoding the same CDR3. The sample belongs to a study of beta chain features in type 1 diabetes. In germline, CDR1 is KGHSH, CDR2 LQKENI. V was trimmed by 3 bases and J by 2 bases, leaving 10 bases between them. This CDR3 has 14 amino acids. The entirety of the isolated RNA underwent reverse transcription, so expressed TCRB transcripts were sequenced. The table came from immunoSEQ multiplex PCR; TCRdb's copy has only in-frame clones and leaves some out. This table has tens of thousands of clones, approximately 59% appearing once.

The gene calls are TRBV18 and TRBJ1-1; unclear D gene. The sequence derives from a young woman in good health. The sequenced sample was Tregs from blood. The CDR3 here is CASSPREGNTEAFF. DNA for the CDR3: TGTGCCAGCTCACCGCGTGAGGGCAACACTGAAGCTTTCTTT.